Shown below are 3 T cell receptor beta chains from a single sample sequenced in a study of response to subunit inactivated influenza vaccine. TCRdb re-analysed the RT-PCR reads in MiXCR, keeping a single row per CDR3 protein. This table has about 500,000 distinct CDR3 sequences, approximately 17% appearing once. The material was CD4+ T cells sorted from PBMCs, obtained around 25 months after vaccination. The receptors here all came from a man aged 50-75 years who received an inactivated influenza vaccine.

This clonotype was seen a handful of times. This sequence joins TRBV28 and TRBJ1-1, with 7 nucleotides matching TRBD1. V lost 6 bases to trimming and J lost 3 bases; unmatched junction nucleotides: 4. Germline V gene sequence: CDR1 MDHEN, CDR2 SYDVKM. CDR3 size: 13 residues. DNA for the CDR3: TGTGCCAGCAGGGTGACAGGGTACACTGAAGCTTTCTTT. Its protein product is CASRVTGYTEAFF. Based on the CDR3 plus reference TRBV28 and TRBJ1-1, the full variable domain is DVKVTQSSRYLVKRTGEKVFLECVQDMDHENMFWYRQDPGLGLRLIYFSYDVKMKEKGDIPEGYSVSREKKERFSLILESASTNQTSMYLCASRVTGYTEAFFGQGTRLTVV.

CDR3 sequence (DNA): TGCAGCGTTCGACAGGGGACAGAGACCCAGTACTTC. Protein: CSVRQGTETQYF. The rearrangement links TRBV29-1 to TRBJ2-5, with TRBD1 identical over 8 bases. Looked up from germline, CDR1 is SQVTM and CDR2 is ANQGSEA. Trimming took 5 bases from V and 4 from J; bases not matched to a gene: 3. This CDR3 contains 12 residues.

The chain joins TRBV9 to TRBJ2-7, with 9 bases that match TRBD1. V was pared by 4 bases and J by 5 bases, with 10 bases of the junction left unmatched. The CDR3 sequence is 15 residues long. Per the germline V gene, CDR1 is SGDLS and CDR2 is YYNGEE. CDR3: CASSPLQGARNEQYF. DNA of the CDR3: TGTGCCAGCAGCCCCCTACAGGGGGCGAGGAACGAGCAGTACTTC. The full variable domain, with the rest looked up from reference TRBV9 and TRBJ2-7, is DSGVTQTPKHLITATGQRVTLRCSPRSGDLSVYWYQQSLDQGLQFLIQYYNGEERAKGNILERFSAQQFPDLHSELNLSSLELGDSALYFCASSPLQGARNEQYFGPGTRLTVT.